This T cell receptor (beta chain) comes out of a study of Graves' ophthalmopathy and Graves' hyperthyroidism. General study findings and limits: A classifier, a 13-signature model, separated ophthalmopathy from stable hyperthyroidism with approximately 88% sensitivity and 75% to 83% specificity.

This clonotype was observed at least ten times. What it recognizes is unknown. Uncontrolled infections, pregnancy, lactation or other autoimmune diseases led to patient exclusion. A diagnosis was made from clinical symptoms together with serum thyroxine, TRAb, thyroid ultrasound and orbital computed tomography. V was clipped by 7 bases and J by 5 bases, with 18 bases between them. CDR3 size: 15 residues. CDR1 is LNHDA and CDR2 is SQIVND in the germline V gene (reference sequence). RNA transcripts yielded amplified TCR beta CDR3 regions. The first round was an RT-PCR with HTBI primers, and the second round was a multiplex PCR. TCRdb re-called the multiplex PCR reads through MiXCR, storing one row per CDR3 protein. The sample lists around 1.1 million distinct CDR3 sequences, about 38% occurring once.

The chain is built from TRBV19 and TRBJ1-5, with unresolved D. The source is an adult man with Graves' hyperthyroidism. Sample: peripheral blood or thyroid tissue (not recorded which). The CDR3 nucleotides read TGTGCCAGTAAAACGACGGGGATTGGGGATCAGCCCCAGCATTTT. The encoded protein is CASKTTGIGDQPQHF.